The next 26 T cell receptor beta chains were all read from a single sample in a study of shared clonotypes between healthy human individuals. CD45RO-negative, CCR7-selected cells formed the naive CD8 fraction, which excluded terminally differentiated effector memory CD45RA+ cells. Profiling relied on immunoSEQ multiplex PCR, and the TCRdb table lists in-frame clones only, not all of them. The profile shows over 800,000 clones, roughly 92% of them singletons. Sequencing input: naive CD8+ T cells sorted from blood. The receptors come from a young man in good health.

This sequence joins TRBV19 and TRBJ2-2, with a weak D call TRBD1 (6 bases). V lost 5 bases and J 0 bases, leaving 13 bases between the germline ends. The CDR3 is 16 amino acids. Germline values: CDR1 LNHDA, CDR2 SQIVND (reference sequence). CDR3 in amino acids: CASSDGWGPNTGELFF. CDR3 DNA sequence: TGTGCCAGTAGTGACGGCTGGGGGCCGAACACCGGGGAGCTGTTTTTT.

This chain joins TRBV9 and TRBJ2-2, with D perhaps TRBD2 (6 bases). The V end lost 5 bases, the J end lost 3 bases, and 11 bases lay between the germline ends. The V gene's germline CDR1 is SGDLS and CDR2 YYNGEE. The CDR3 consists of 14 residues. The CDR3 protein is CASSPWGDTGELFF. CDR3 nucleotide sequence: TGTGCCAGCAGTCCATGGGGGGACACCGGGGAGCTGTTTTTT.

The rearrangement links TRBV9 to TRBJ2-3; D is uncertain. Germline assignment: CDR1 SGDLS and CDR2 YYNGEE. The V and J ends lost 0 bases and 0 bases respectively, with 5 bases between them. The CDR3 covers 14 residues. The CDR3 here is CASSVESSTDTQYF. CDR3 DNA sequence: TGTGCCAGCAGCGTAGAAAGTAGCACAGATACGCAGTATTTT.

The CDR3 loop is CSVGGTKRDDRFYYEQYF. The DNA of the CDR3 is TGCAGCGTTGGAGGTACTAAGCGGGACGATCGTTTTTACTACGAGCAGTACTTC. This chain links TRBV29-1 with TRBJ2-7; 7 bases agree with TRBD2. The CDR3 consists of 18 residues. The junction had 21 bases not matched to a gene; V was cut back by 4 bases and J by 3 bases. CDR1 SQVTM and CDR2 ANQGSEA come from the germline V gene.

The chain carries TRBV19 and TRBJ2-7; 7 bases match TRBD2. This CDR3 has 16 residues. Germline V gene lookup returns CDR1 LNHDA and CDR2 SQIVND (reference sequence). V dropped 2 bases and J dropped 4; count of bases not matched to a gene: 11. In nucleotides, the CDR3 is TGTGCCAGTAGTATAACAAGCGGGGAGAGATTTTACGAGCAGTACTTC. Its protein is CASSITSGERFYEQYF. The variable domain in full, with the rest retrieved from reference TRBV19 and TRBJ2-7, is DGGITQSPKYLFRKEGQNVTLSCEQNLNHDAMYWYRQDPGQGLRLIYYSQIVNDFQKGDIAEGYSVSREKKESFPLTVTSAQKNPTAFYLCASSITSGERFYEQYFGPGTRLTVT.

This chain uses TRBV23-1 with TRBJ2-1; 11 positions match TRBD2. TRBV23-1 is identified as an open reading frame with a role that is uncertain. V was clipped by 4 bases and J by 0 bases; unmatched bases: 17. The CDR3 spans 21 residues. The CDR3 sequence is CASSPQLAGVPYRSSYNEQFF. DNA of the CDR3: TGCGCCAGCAGTCCACAACTAGCGGGAGTTCCCTACCGAAGCTCCTACAATGAGCAGTTCTTC.

The CDR3, as DNA: TGCGCCAGCAGTGAAAGGCCGGGGGTATCTGGAAACACCATATATTTT. It is translated as CASSERPGVSGNTIYF. The chain recombines TRBV10-1 with TRBJ1-3; perhaps TRBD1 as D (5 bases). This CDR3 region has 16 residues. The V gene's germline CDR1 is WNHNN and CDR2 SYGVQD (reference sequence). Trimming took 3 bases from V and 1 from J, leaving 13 bases between them.

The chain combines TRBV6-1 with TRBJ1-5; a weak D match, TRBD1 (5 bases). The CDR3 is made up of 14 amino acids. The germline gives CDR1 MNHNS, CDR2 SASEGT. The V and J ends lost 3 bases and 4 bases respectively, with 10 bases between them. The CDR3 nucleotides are TGTGCCAGCAGTGATCCCAGGGTAAATCAGCCCCAGCATTTT. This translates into CASSDPRVNQPQHF.

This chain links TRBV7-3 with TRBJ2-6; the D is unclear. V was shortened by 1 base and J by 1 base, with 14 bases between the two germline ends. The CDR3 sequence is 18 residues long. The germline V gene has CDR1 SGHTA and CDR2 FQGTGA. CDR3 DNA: TGTGCCAGCAGCTTAAATGGTAGATCCATTTCTGGGGCCAACGTCCTGACTTTC. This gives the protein CASSLNGRSISGANVLTF. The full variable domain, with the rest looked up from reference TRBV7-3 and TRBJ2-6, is GAGVSQTPSNKVTEKGKYVELRCDPISGHTALYWYRQSLGQGPEFLIYFQGTGAADDSGLPNDRFFAVRPEGSVSTLKIQRTERGDSAVYLCASSLNGRSISGANVLTFGAGSRLTVL.

The CDR3 DNA reads as TGCGCCAGCAGCTTGGACGCGGGGGCATACTTC. Protein: CASSLDAGAYF. The chain combines TRBV5-1 with TRBJ2-4; D is perhaps TRBD2 (7 bases). This CDR3 spans 11 amino acids. CDR1 and CDR2 (germline): SGHRS, YFSETQ. V was cut by 0 bases and J by 16 bases, with 11 bases left in between. The full variable domain, its missing parts supplied by reference TRBV5-1 and TRBJ2-4, is KAGVTQTPRYLIKTRGQQVTLSCSPISGHRSVSWYQQTPGQGLQFLFEYFSETQRNKGNFPGRFSGRQFSNSRSEMNVSTLELGDSALYLCASSLDAGAYFGAGTRLSVL.

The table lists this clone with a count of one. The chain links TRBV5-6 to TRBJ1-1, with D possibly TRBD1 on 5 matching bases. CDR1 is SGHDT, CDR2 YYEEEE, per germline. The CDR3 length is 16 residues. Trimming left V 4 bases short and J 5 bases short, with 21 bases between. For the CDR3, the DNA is TGTGCCAGCAGCACCTGGGAATGGGGCTTCGGTACTGAAGCTTTCTTT. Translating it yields CASSTWEWGFGTEAFF.

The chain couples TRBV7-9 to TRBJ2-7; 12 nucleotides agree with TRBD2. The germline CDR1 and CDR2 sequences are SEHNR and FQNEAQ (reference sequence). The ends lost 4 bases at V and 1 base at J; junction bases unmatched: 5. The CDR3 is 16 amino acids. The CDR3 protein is CASSSTGTSGSYEQYF. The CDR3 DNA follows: TGTGCCAGCAGCTCGACTGGGACTAGCGGGTCCTACGAGCAGTACTTC.

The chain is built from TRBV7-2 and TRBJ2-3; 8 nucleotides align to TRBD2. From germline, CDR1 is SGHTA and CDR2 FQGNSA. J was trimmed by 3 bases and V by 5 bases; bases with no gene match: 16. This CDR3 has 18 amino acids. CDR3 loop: CASSPLGVTGGWTDTQYF. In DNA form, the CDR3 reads TGTGCCAGCAGCCCCCTTGGTGTAACGGGAGGGTGGACAGATACGCAGTATTTT.

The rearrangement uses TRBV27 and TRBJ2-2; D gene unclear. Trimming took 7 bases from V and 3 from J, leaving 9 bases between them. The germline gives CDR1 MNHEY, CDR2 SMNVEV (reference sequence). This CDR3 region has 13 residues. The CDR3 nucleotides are TGTGCCAGCATGCTGGGGTACACCGGGGAGCTGTTTTTT. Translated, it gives CASMLGYTGELFF.

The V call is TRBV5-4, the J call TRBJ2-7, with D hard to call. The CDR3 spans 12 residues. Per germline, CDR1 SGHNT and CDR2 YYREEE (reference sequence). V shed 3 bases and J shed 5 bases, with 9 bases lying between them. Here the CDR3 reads CASSSTPNEQYF. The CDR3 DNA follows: TGTGCCAGCAGCTCCACTCCCAACGAGCAGTACTTC.

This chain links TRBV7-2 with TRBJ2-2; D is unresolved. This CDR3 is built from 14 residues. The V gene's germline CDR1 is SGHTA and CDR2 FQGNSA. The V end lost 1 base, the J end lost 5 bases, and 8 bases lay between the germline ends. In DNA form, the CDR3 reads TGTGCCAGCAGCTTAGTTGCGAGGACCGGGGAGCTGTTTTTT. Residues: CASSLVARTGELFF.

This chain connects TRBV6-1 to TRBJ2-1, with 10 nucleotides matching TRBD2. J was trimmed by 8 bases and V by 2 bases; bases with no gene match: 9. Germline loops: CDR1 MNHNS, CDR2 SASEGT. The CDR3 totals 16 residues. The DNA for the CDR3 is TGTGCCAGCAGTGAAAGTAATAGCGGGAGGTGGGATGAGCAGTTCTTC. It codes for CASSESNSGRWDEQFF.

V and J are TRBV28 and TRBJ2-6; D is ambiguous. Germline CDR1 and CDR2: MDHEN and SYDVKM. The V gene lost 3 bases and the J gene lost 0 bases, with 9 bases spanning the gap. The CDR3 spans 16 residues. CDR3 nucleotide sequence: TGTGCCAGCAGTTTTTTAGTGTCCTCTGGGGCCAACGTCCTGACTTTC. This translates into CASSFLVSSGANVLTF.

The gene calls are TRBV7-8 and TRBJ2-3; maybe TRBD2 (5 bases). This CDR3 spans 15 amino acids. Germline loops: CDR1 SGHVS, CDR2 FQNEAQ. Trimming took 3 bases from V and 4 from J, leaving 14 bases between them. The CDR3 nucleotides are TGTGCCAGCAGCTTCCGAGGAGGTGTGGCAGATACGCAGTATTTT. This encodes CASSFRGGVADTQYF.

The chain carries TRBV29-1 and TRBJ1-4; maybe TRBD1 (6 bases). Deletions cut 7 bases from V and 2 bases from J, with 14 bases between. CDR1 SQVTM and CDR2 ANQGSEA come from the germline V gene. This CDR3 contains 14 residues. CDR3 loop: CSAEGGPTNEKLFF. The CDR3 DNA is TGCAGCGCCGAGGGGGGGCCTACTAATGAAAAACTGTTTTTT. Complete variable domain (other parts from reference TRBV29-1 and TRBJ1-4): SAVISQKPSRDICQRGTSLTIQCQVDSQVTMMFWYRQQPGQSLTLIATANQGSEATYESGFVIDKFPISRPNLTFSTLTVSNMSPEDSSIYLCSAEGGPTNEKLFFGSGTQLSVL.

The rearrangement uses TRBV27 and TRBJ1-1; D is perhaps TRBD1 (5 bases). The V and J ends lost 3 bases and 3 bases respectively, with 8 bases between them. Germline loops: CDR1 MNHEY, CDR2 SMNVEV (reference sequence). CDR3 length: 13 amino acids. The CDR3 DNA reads TGTGCCAGCAGTTTCGCAGGGTACACTGAAGCTTTCTTT. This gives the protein CASSFAGYTEAFF.

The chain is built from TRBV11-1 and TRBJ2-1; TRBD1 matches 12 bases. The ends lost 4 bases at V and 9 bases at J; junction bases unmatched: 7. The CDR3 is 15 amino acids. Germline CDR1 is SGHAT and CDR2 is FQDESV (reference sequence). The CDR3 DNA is TGTGCCAGCAGCTGGGGACAGGGGGCGTTAATTGAGCAGTTCTTC. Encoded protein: CASSWGQGALIEQFF. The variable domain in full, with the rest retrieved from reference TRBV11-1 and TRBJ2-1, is EAEVAQSPRYKITEKSQAVAFWCDPISGHATLYWYRQILGQGPELLVQFQDESVVDDSQLPKDRFSAERLKGVDSTLKIQPAELGDSAMYLCASSWGQGALIEQFFGPGTRLTVL.

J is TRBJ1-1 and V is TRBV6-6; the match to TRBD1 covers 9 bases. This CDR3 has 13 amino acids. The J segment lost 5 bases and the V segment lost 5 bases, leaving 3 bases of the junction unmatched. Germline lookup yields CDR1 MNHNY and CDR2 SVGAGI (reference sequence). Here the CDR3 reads CASSDRGWTEAFF. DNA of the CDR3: TGTGCCAGCAGTGACAGGGGGTGGACTGAAGCTTTCTTT.

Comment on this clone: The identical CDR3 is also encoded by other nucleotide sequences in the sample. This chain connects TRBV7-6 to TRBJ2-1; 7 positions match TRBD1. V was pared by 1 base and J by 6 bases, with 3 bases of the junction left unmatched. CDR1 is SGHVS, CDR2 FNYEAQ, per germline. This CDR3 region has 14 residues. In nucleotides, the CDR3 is TGTGCCAGCAGCTTAGGGACAGGACCCAATGAGCAGTTCTTC. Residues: CASSLGTGPNEQFF.

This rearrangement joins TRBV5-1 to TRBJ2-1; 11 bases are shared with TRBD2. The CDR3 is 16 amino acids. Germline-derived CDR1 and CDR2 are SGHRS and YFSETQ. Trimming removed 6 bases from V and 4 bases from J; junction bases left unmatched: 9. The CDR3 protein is CASNPPTSGAYNEQFF. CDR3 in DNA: TGCGCCAGCAACCCCCCGACTAGCGGGGCTTACAATGAGCAGTTCTTC.

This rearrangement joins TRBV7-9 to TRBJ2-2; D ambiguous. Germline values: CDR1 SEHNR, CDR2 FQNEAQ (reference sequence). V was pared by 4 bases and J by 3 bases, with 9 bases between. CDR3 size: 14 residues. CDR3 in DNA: TGTGCCAGCAGCTGGAGAGGTTACACCGGGGAGCTGTTTTTT. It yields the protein CASSWRGYTGELFF.